What follows are 18 T cell receptor beta chains derived from one specimen sequenced in a study of T cells in localized non-small cell lung cancer. Only in-frame clones appear in the TCRdb table, and some are missing; sequencing was by immunoSEQ multiplex PCR. The sample has about 40,000 clones; about four fifths are singletons. Sample: peripheral blood mononuclear cells, taken before any cancer treatment. The receptors were gathered from a male donor older than 55 with stage II lung adenocarcinoma.

The chain recombines TRBV9 with TRBJ1-1; 10 bases agree with TRBD1. Germline V gene data show CDR1 as SGDLS and CDR2 as YYNGEE. The CDR3 is made up of 16 amino acids. V dropped 2 bases and J dropped 6; count of bases not matched to a gene: 10. CDR3 sequence (DNA): TGTGCCAGCAGCGTTCTCCCCGACAGGGGGCACGCTGAAGCTTTCTTT. Its protein product is CASSVLPDRGHAEAFF.

The chain joins TRBV7-8 to TRBJ1-2; possible D gene TRBD1, 6 bases. Trimming removed 4 bases at V and 6 bases at J, with 21 bases between. CDR3 size: 16 residues. CDR1 is SGHVS and CDR2 is FQNEAQ in the germline V gene. For the CDR3, the DNA is TGTGCCAGCAGCTCAGAGCCCGGGGACAATATTAATGGCTACACCTTC. It yields the protein CASSSEPGDNINGYTF.

This chain links TRBV9 with TRBJ2-5; D is perhaps TRBD2 (7 bases). The DNA end is more similar to TRBJ2-7, so the J call may be wrong. This CDR3 is built from 14 residues. Germline lookup yields CDR1 SGDLS and CDR2 YYNGEE. CDR3 sequence: CASSPRGGSYEQYF. CDR3 bases: TGTGCCAGCAGCCCAAGGGGGGGATCCTACGAGCAGTACTTC.

CDR3 nucleotides: TGCAGCGTTGAAGATGGACAGATTAACACTGAAGCTTTCTTT. This gives the protein CSVEDGQINTEAFF. The gene calls are TRBV29-1 and TRBJ1-1; D might be TRBD1 (6 bases). Germline V CDR1 and CDR2: SQVTM, ANQGSEA. This CDR3 has 14 amino acids. Trimming pared 0 bases from V and 2 bases from J, leaving 10 bases between.

J is TRBJ2-7 and V is TRBV18, with 11 positions matching TRBD1. V dropped 8 bases and J dropped 4; count of bases not matched to a gene: 7. The CDR3 sequence is 14 residues long. Germline V CDR1 and CDR2: KGHSH, LQKENI. CDR3 sequence reads: CASQGQGVAYEQYF. The CDR3 DNA reads as TGTGCCAGCCAGGGACAGGGGGTCGCGTACGAGCAGTACTTC.

This sequence joins TRBV19 and TRBJ2-7, with D maybe TRBD1 (6 bases). This CDR3 has 14 amino acids. V lost 6 bases and J lost 2, with 14 bases in between. CDR1 LNHDA and CDR2 SQIVND come from the germline V gene (reference sequence). DNA of the CDR3: TGTGCCAGTAGGGATAACAGGGCTACCTACGAGCAGTACTTC. Translated: CASRDNRATYEQYF. The variable domain in full, with the rest retrieved from reference TRBV19 and TRBJ2-7, is DGGITQSPKYLFRKEGQNVTLSCEQNLNHDAMYWYRQDPGQGLRLIYYSQIVNDFQKGDIAEGYSVSREKKESFPLTVTSAQKNPTAFYLCASRDNRATYEQYFGPGTRLTVT.

The chain recombines TRBV28 with TRBJ1-4; TRBD1 aligns across 8 bases. Germline CDR1 is MDHEN and CDR2 is SYDVKM. This CDR3 has 14 residues. J gave up 7 bases and V 6 bases, and 7 bases lay outside the gene matches. The DNA for the CDR3 is TGTGCCAGCAGATCAGGGGGCGGCGGTGAAAAACTGTTTTTT. As protein: CASRSGGGGEKLFF.

The rearrangement uses TRBV25-1 and TRBJ2-7; D is uncertain. This CDR3 contains 11 residues. The germline V and J ends were trimmed by 4 bases and 8 bases, with 9 bases remaining between them. Germline values: CDR1 MGHDK, CDR2 SYGVNS. CDR3 region: CASSGHQKQYF. The DNA of the CDR3 is TGTGCCAGCAGTGGGCATCAGAAGCAGTACTTC.

V gene TRBV7-2 combines with J gene TRBJ2-1, with D uncertain. The CDR3 spans 16 residues. CDR1 is SGHTA and CDR2 is FQGNSA in the germline V gene. Trimming left V 2 bases short and J 8 bases short, with 19 bases between. The CDR3, as DNA: TGTGCCAGCAGCTTAAAGCCCCCACGTTCCGGGTATGAGCAGTTCTTC. It translates to CASSLKPPRSGYEQFF.

CDR3 loop: CASSPVREVANTEAFF. In DNA, the CDR3 is TGTGCCAGCAGCCCCGTTAGAGAAGTTGCTAACACTGAAGCTTTCTTT. The V and J genes are TRBV6-4 and TRBJ1-1; D gene uncertain. There are 16 residues in the CDR3. V was trimmed by 6 bases and J by 2 bases, leaving 19 bases between them. From germline, CDR1 is MRHNA and CDR2 SNTAGT.

V gene TRBV5-4 combines with J gene TRBJ1-2, with D possibly being TRBD1 (6 bases). Trimming removed 5 bases at V and 8 bases at J, with 16 bases between. Germline lookup yields CDR1 SGHNT and CDR2 YYREEE (reference sequence). This CDR3 contains 13 residues. The CDR3 loop is CASRLRGGHGYTF. The CDR3 nucleotides are TGTGCCAGCAGGCTCAGAGGGGGGCACGGCTACACCTTC.

The chain couples TRBV2 to TRBJ1-2; no reliable D call. V lost 1 base, J lost 0 bases, and 3 bases lay in between. Looked up from germline, CDR1 is SNHLY and CDR2 is FYNNEI. The CDR3 is 13 amino acids. The CDR3 DNA follows: TGTGCCAGCAGTGAAGGGGCTAACTATGGCTACACCTTC. This encodes CASSEGANYGYTF. Combining the CDR3 with reference TRBV2 and TRBJ1-2 gives the whole variable domain EPEVTQTPSHQVTQMGQEVILRCVPISNHLYFYWYRQILGQKVEFLVSFYNNEISEKSEIFDDQFSVERPDGSNFTLKIRSTKLEDSAMYFCASSEGANYGYTFGSGTRLTVV.

The chain combines TRBV29-1 with TRBJ2-7, with D hard to call. This CDR3 is built from 10 residues. Germline V gives CDR1 SQVTM, CDR2 ANQGSEA. Trimming took off 6 bases at V and 5 bases at J, with 8 bases between the two ends. The CDR3 loop is CSVVTDEQYF. CDR3 in DNA: TGCAGCGTGGTTACGGACGAGCAGTACTTC.

The V gene is TRBV9, the J gene TRBJ2-2; D perhaps matches TRBD2 (6 bases). Trimming took off 6 bases at V and 2 bases at J, with 17 bases between the two ends. Germline lookup yields CDR1 SGDLS and CDR2 YYNGEE. CDR3 length equals 16 residues. This chain's CDR3 is CASNLGRSGNTGELFF. The CDR3 DNA reads as TGTGCCAGCAACCTGGGGAGGTCGGGTAACACCGGGGAGCTGTTTTTT.

The chain has TRBV7-8 and TRBJ1-2; D is unresolved. CDR3 length equals 12 residues. V was cut by 6 bases and J by 4 bases, with 9 bases left in between. From germline, CDR1 is SGHVS and CDR2 FQNEAQ. In DNA form, the CDR3 reads TGTGCCAGCAGTCTACCCGGCTATGGCTACACCTTC. This gives the protein CASSLPGYGYTF. The variable domain in full, completed from reference TRBV7-8 and TRBJ1-2, reads GAGVSQSPRYKVAKRGQDVALRCDPISGHVSLFWYQQALGQGPEFLTYFQNEAQLDKSGLPSDRFFAERPEGSVSTLKIQRTQQEDSAVYLCASSLPGYGYTFGSGTRLTVV.

The rearrangement joins TRBV6-5 to TRBJ1-2; TRBD1 matches 8 bases. V shed 5 bases, J shed 5 bases, and the junction held 4 bases outside the gene matches. The germline V gene has CDR1 MNHEY and CDR2 SVGAGI. The CDR3 runs 13 residues. CDR3 region: CASSPTGGYGYTF. The CDR3 DNA reads as TGTGCCAGCAGTCCTACAGGGGGATATGGCTACACCTTC.

The table lists this clone with a few counts. The chain employs TRBV15 and TRBJ2-6, with D perhaps TRBD2 (6 bases). Germline-derived CDR1 and CDR2 are LNHNV and YYDKDF (reference sequence). The CDR3 sequence is 18 residues long. Trimming took off 0 bases at V and 2 bases at J, with 14 bases between the two ends. CDR3 nucleotide sequence: TGTGCCACCAGCAGAGATGGCGCGGGGTGGGCTGGGGCCAACGTCCTGACTTTC. It codes for CATSRDGAGWAGANVLTF.

Regarding this clone: Other DNA sequences in this sample translate to the same CDR3. The chain links TRBV9 to TRBJ2-2; 10 nucleotides align to TRBD2. The germline V gene encodes CDR1 SGDLS and CDR2 YYNGEE. Unmatched junction bases numbered 1, after V lost 1 base and J lost 4 bases. This CDR3 has 15 amino acids. In DNA, the CDR3 is TGTGCCAGCAGCGTACTAGCGGGGGTCACCGGGGAGCTGTTTTTT. Its translation: CASSVLAGVTGELFF.